Listed here are 28 T cell receptor beta chains from one sample, sequenced in a study of regulatory T cells in long-lasting Graves disease. To make TCR beta libraries, researchers used iRepertoire HTBI primers and Arm-PCR of CDR3 regions. Each CDR3 protein gets one entry after TCRdb re-called the multiplex PCR reads with MiXCR. The sample holds some 560,000 distinct CDR3 sequences, roughly 15% seen once. Described time point: newly diagnosed GD, antithyroid drugs for less than 3 months. Extracted PBMC RNA gave rise to the TCR library. This sample also belongs to another study, concerning T cells in Graves' hyperthyroidism and ophthalmopathy.

Sequencing was performed on peripheral blood mononuclear cells (PBMCs), taken at new diagnosis, from a patient treated with antithyroid drugs. These TCRs come from a woman between 40 and 65 years old with Graves disease.

The chain links TRBV25-1 to TRBJ2-7; TRBD1 or TRBD2 may be the D gene (5 bases each). Germline CDR1 MGHDK, CDR2 SYGVNS. Trimming shortened V by 3 bases and J by 6 bases, and 18 bases separated the two germline ends. This CDR3 spans 15 amino acids. The CDR3 DNA reads TGTGCCAGCAGTGACGTCTTGGGGACGATTTCCGAGCAGTACTTC. It specifies CASSDVLGTISEQYF.

This clonotype has at least ten counts. The rearrangement uses TRBV20-1 and TRBJ1-1; 9 nucleotides line up with TRBD1. The trim removed 3 bases at V and 11 bases at J, leaving 7 bases unmatched. CDR3 length: 12 residues. Germline-derived CDR1 and CDR2 are DFQATT and SNEGSKA (reference sequence). The CDR3 reads CSASWTGDTAFF. The CDR3 coding sequence is TGCAGTGCTAGCTGGACAGGGGATACTGCTTTCTTT.

V is TRBV4-2 and J is TRBJ2-7, with no clear D. The CDR3 sequence is 14 residues long. V shed 0 bases and J shed 1 base, with 7 bases lying between them. Germline-derived CDR1 and CDR2 are LGHNA and YNFKEQ. The CDR3 DNA sequence: TGTGCCAGCAGCCAAGAAAGGTGGTCCTACGAGCAGTACTTC. This gives the protein CASSQERWSYEQYF.

V usage is TRBV19 and J usage is TRBJ2-1; possibly TRBD1 for D (7 bases). Germline CDR1 LNHDA, CDR2 SQIVND (reference sequence). The V and J ends lost 5 bases and 2 bases respectively, with 13 bases between them. This CDR3 comprises 15 residues. CDR3 sequence: CASSSQGGPYNEQFF. The CDR3 bases are TGTGCCAGTAGTTCCCAGGGGGGTCCCTACAATGAGCAGTTCTTC.

The chain couples TRBV27 to TRBJ1-6; TRBD1 matches at 11 bases. Germline assignment: CDR1 MNHEY and CDR2 SMNVEV (reference sequence). Unmatched junction bases numbered 9, after V lost 5 bases and J lost 9 bases. The CDR3 is made up of 16 amino acids. This CDR3 is CASSLGQGASSSPLHF. DNA of the CDR3: TGTGCCAGCAGTCTCGGACAGGGGGCCTCTAGTTCACCCCTCCACTTT.

V gene TRBV5-4 combines with J gene TRBJ1-1; D gene unclear. Germline values: CDR1 SGHNT, CDR2 YYREEE (reference sequence). V was pared by 4 bases and J by 5 bases, with 18 bases between. The CDR3 runs to 15 residues. The CDR3 DNA reads TGTGCCAGCAGCGGAAGTGGTGAAGGATGGACTGAAGCTTTCTTT. Protein: CASSGSGEGWTEAFF.

This clonotype was recorded many times. Germline is not matched at one junction end, which may reflect a read error. V gene TRBV20-1 combines with J gene TRBJ2-1, with D perhaps matching TRBD2 (6 bases). Germline assignment: CDR1 DFQATT and CDR2 SNEGSKA (reference sequence). There are 17 residues in the CDR3. In DNA form, the CDR3 reads TGCGGTGCTAGAGATGGGGACCTAGCGTACCGCTACAATGAGCAGTTCTTC. Translation: CGARDGDLAYRYNEQFF.

Many counts were recorded for this clonotype. The chain is built from TRBV28 and TRBJ2-7, with D perhaps matching TRBD1 or TRBD2 (6 bases each). The CDR3 consists of 16 residues. The germline V gene has CDR1 MDHEN and CDR2 SYDVKM. Deletions cut 2 bases from V and 6 bases from J, with 20 bases between. CDR3: CASSLGLGGPLGEQYF. The CDR3, as DNA: TGTGCCAGCAGTTTAGGACTGGGGGGCCCCCTGGGCGAGCAGTACTTC.

This clonotype was seen once. With a much larger clone just one base away, this may be a read error. This chain uses TRBV12-3 or TRBV12-4 with TRBJ2-2; weak D call: TRBD1 (6 bases). The CDR3 is 15 residues long. CDR3: CASSFLDRHTGELVF. The CDR3 region has the DNA TGTGCCAGCAGTTTTCTGGACAGACACACCGGGGAGCTGGTTTTT.

This clonotype has only a few counts. The V call is TRBV7-9, the J call TRBJ1-1; D gene ambiguous. The CDR3 runs 13 residues. The germline gives CDR1 SEHNR, CDR2 FQNEAQ (reference sequence). Trimming cost V 8 bases and J 0 bases, with 10 bases left between them. This CDR3 is CASGQEVNTEAFF. CDR3 sequence (DNA): TGTGCCAGCGGCCAAGAGGTGAACACTGAAGCTTTCTTT.

The chain carries TRBV6-2 or TRBV6-3 and TRBJ1-5, with D unclear. The CDR3 is 16 amino acids. Germline V gene lookup returns CDR1 MNHEY and CDR2 SVGEGT. The germline V and J ends were trimmed by 0 bases and 2 bases, with 11 bases remaining between them. Here the CDR3 DNA reads TGTGCCAGCAGTTACTCAGCCGGCAATGGCAATCAGCCCCAGCATTTT. It specifies CASSYSAGNGNQPQHF.

A few counts support this clonotype. The chain couples TRBV7-8 to TRBJ1-3; tentatively, D is TRBD1 (5 bases). Trimming removed 1 base from V and 1 base from J, with 11 bases in between. The CDR3 is made up of 16 amino acids. In germline, CDR1 is SGHVS, CDR2 FQNEAQ. For the CDR3, the DNA is TGTGCCAGCAGCTTAGTTCTCGGGGGGTCTGGAAACACCATATATTTT. This sequence encodes CASSLVLGGSGNTIYF.

This clonotype was recorded many times. This chain joins TRBV29-1 and TRBJ2-3; 10 bases line up with TRBD2. CDR3 length: 15 amino acids. Trimming removed 5 bases from V and 1 base from J; junction bases left unmatched: 6. Germline V gene data show CDR1 as SQVTM and CDR2 as ANQGSEA. The CDR3 sequence: CSVQGLAGGTDTQYF. The CDR3, as DNA: TGCAGCGTTCAAGGTCTAGCGGGGGGCACAGATACGCAGTATTTT.

This clonotype has just a few counts. The rearrangement uses TRBV11-2 and TRBJ1-4; no clear D. CDR1 and CDR2 from the germline V gene are SGHAT and FQNNGV. V lost 4 bases, J lost 7 bases, and 16 bases lay in between. This CDR3 has 15 amino acids. As DNA, the CDR3 is TGTGCCAGCAGCTCCCGGACCGCCTCGAGTGAAAAACTGTTTTTT. This translates into CASSSRTASSEKLFF.

This clonotype was seen a few times. This sequence may be a read error, since a much larger clone differs from it by one base. The chain recombines TRBV18 with TRBJ2-5, with 7 nucleotides matching TRBD1. Losses at the gene ends were 3 bases for V and 4 bases for J; bases not matched to a gene: 5. This CDR3 region has 14 residues. In germline, CDR1 is KGHSH, CDR2 LQKENI. CDR3 region: CASSPQGQRETQYF. The DNA for the CDR3 is TGTGCCAGCTCACCCCAGGGACAGAGAGAGACCCAGTACTTC.

The gene calls are TRBV28 and TRBJ1-3; 11 bases are shared with TRBD1. With V trimmed by 5 bases and J by 4 bases, 7 bases remained unmatched. In germline, CDR1 is MDHEN, CDR2 SYDVKM. There are 16 residues in the CDR3. The DNA of the CDR3 is TGTGCCAGCAGTATCCCGGGACAGGGGGACGGAAACACCATATATTTT. It translates to CASSIPGQGDGNTIYF.

This clonotype occurred many times. DNA of the CDR3: TGTGCCACCAGTGGTGAAGGGATGGGGGAGCAGTACTTC. Translation gives CATSGEGMGEQYF. The chain has TRBV24-1 and TRBJ2-7, with D unresolved. CDR3 length: 13 residues. V was shortened by 5 bases and J by 7 bases, with 14 bases between the two germline ends. The germline CDR1 and CDR2 sequences are KGHDR and SFDVKD.

The chain couples TRBV19 to TRBJ1-2; 7 positions agree with TRBD1. Trimming removed 4 bases from V and 1 base from J; junction bases left unmatched: 9. Germline CDR1 and CDR2: LNHDA and SQIVND (reference sequence). The CDR3 loop spans 16 amino acids. The CDR3 DNA reads as TGTGCCAGTAGTACCCTGGGACAGAATCTTAACTATGGCTACACCTTC. Translated, it gives CASSTLGQNLNYGYTF.

Ten or more counts support this clonotype. The J gene is TRBJ2-5, the V gene TRBV15; TRBD2 is a possible D gene (7 bases). CDR1 is LNHNV, CDR2 YYDKDF, per germline (reference sequence). Trimming cost V 0 bases and J 2 bases, with 19 bases left between them. The CDR3 totals 18 residues. DNA for the CDR3: TGTGCCACCAGCAGAGATGAGGGGGGGGTGGGGGCACAAGAGACCCAGTACTTC. It translates to CATSRDEGGVGAQETQYF.

This clonotype was seen a handful of times. The rearrangement links TRBV6-9 to TRBJ2-3; D call uncertain. V lost 3 bases and J lost 5, with 21 bases in between. The CDR3 has 17 residues. From germline, CDR1 is MNHGY and CDR2 SVAAGI. CDR3 nucleotides: TGTGCCAGCAGTTACTCCCCGGGCCTCCTCACCGAAGATACGCAGTATTTT. As protein: CASSYSPGLLTEDTQYF.

This sequence joins TRBV4-1 and TRBJ2-1; unclear D gene. Germline CDR1 and CDR2: MGHRA and YSYEKL. The CDR3 is 15 amino acids. The V gene lost 4 bases and the J gene lost 5 bases, with 15 bases spanning the gap. The CDR3 spells CASSLFPSTNNEQFF. CDR3 nucleotides: TGCGCCAGCAGCCTCTTTCCTTCCACAAACAATGAGCAGTTCTTC.

V usage is TRBV5-6 and J usage is TRBJ2-3; D is perhaps TRBD2 (6 bases). This CDR3 is built from 16 residues. V was pared by 2 bases and J by 3 bases, with 16 bases between. The germline gives CDR1 SGHDT, CDR2 YYEEEE. The CDR3, as DNA: TGTGCCAGCAGCTTTTGGCGACTAGACGGTACAGATACGCAGTATTTT. Translated: CASSFWRLDGTDTQYF.

This clonotype was seen more than once but under ten times. The chain uses TRBV10-3 and TRBJ1-3; TRBD1 aligns across 7 bases. With 6 bases clipped from V and 0 bases from J, the junction kept 2 bases outside the gene matches. The V gene's germline CDR1 is ENHRY and CDR2 SYGVKD. This CDR3 is built from 14 residues. The CDR3: CAISGTDSGNTIYF. CDR3 DNA: TGTGCCATCAGCGGGACAGACTCTGGAAACACCATATATTTT.

In this sample, this clonotype turned up a few times. The chain carries TRBV5-5 and TRBJ2-1, with D perhaps matching TRBD1 (6 bases). The CDR3 sequence is 15 residues long. Germline CDR1 and CDR2: SGHKS and YYEKEE (reference sequence). Trimming left V 2 bases short and J 5 bases short, with 14 bases between. CDR3 sequence (DNA): TGTGCCAGCAGCTTAGGGGGTATTGGGGACAATGAGCAGTTCTTC. As protein: CASSLGGIGDNEQFF.

This clonotype was seen many times. V usage is TRBV28 and J usage is TRBJ1-4, with 8 bases fitting TRBD1. There are 14 residues in the CDR3. The junction had 8 bases not matched to a gene; V was cut back by 6 bases and J by 8 bases. CDR1 is MDHEN, CDR2 SYDVKM, per germline. This chain's CDR3 is CASRNRGLREKLFF. As DNA, the CDR3 is TGTGCCAGCAGAAACAGGGGGTTAAGAGAAAAACTGTTTTTT. The variable domain in full, completed from reference TRBV28 and TRBJ1-4, reads DVKVTQSSRYLVKRTGEKVFLECVQDMDHENMFWYRQDPGLGLRLIYFSYDVKMKEKGDIPEGYSVSREKKERFSLILESASTNQTSMYLCASRNRGLREKLFFGSGTQLSVL.

There are many counts of this clonotype. The DNA for the CDR3 is TGTGCCAGCAGTGAACTTGAAGTGAACACTGAAGCTTTCTTT. Translating it yields CASSELEVNTEAFF. The V and J genes are TRBV6-2 or TRBV6-3 and TRBJ1-1; no definite D call. The germline V gene encodes CDR1 MNHEY and CDR2 SVGEGT. This CDR3 has 14 amino acids. Trimming pared 5 bases from V and 0 bases from J, leaving 10 bases between.

The rearrangement joins TRBV5-1 to TRBJ1-4; no clear D. The CDR3 runs to 17 residues. V lost 0 bases to trimming and J lost 4 bases, with 16 bases between them. CDR1 is SGHRS and CDR2 is YFSETQ in the germline V gene. Here the CDR3 reads CASSLEGPTAGNEKLFF. The CDR3 coding sequence is TGCGCCAGCAGCTTGGAGGGCCCTACGGCGGGTAATGAAAAACTGTTTTTT.

This clonotype came up a few times. V and J are TRBV20-1 and TRBJ2-7; tentatively, D is TRBD1 (6 bases). CDR3 length equals 14 residues. CDR1 is DFQATT, CDR2 SNEGSKA, per germline (reference sequence). The V gene lost 6 bases and the J gene lost 5 bases, with 20 bases spanning the gap. CDR3 in amino acids: CSASGAGDIHEQYF. The CDR3 region has the DNA TGCAGTGCCAGTGGGGCAGGGGACATCCACGAGCAGTACTTC.